This TCR beta chain was recorded in a study of CD8+ T cells in alopecia areata (dated by TCRdb to 2017 to 2018). About the study as a whole: Treated patients were enrolled in an open-label pilot trial of oral tofacitinib at 5 to 10 mg twice daily for moderate-to-severe alopecia areata. RNA was obtained with the PAXgene miRNA kit for fixed scalp, the miRNeasy kit for PBMCs, and the RNeasy kit for mouse skin. On the human side, TCRbeta sequencing was run on scalp tissue and on sorted CD4+ and CD8+ peripheral blood T cells from healthy controls and from alopecia areata patients with either patchy or totalis/universalis disease. High-throughput TCRbeta sequencing was used to examine T cell clonal expansion in alopecia areata in both the C3H/HeJ mouse model and human patients. Tofacitinib-treated patients had biopsies at baseline and at 4 and 24 weeks of treatment, with a later scalp biopsy in several patients. Disease severity in treated patients was measured with the SALT score, which quantifies the percentage of affected scalp surface area. TCRbeta CDR3 regions were amplified by immunoSEQ multiplex PCR using 35 Vbeta forward and 13 Jbeta reverse primers. Scalp clonality was compared among normal scalp (n=4), patchy alopecia areata scalp (n=8), and alopecia totalis/universalis scalp (n=8). Tofacitinib was given for 6 to 18 months, followed by 6 months of follow-up off drug to assess delayed response and recurrence. On the study overall, not on this receptor specifically: Tofacitinib significantly lowered scalp clonality and the number of expanded CD8+ clones among the top 100 scalp clones. Higher clonality and more expanded CD8+ clones were observed in lesional scalp than in normal scalp, particularly in alopecia totalis/universalis, a finding suggestive of antigenic drive. Many expanded lesional clones persisted in scalp and blood during tofacitinib treatment, which may partly explain relapse after stopping treatment. TCR sequences shared between patients were less clear than in mice, possibly partly because of HLA diversity in the patient population. Because the treated cohort was small and had just a single nonresponder, larger studies are needed to establish links between baseline CD8+ expansion and response. Unlike mouse skin, which is dominated by gammadelta T cells, normal human skin has resident alphabeta T cells that are also sequenced, and this complicates analysis of the scalp TCR repertoire.

What the time point label conveys for this sample: less than five weeks on oral tofacitinib. Sample treatment or condition, as interpreted from the label and publication: oral pan-JAK inhibitor, 5-10 mg twice daily. Peripheral blood and lesional scalp punch biopsies were obtained from patients with alopecia areata. PBMCs were isolated by density centrifugation and stained for CD3, CD4 and CD8, after which CD4+ and CD8+ T cells were sorted on a FACSAria. Receptor amplification or capture employed the immunoSEQ multiplex PCR assay. RNA was extracted from all samples and reverse transcribed into cDNA as template for TCR sequencing. First-strand cDNA was synthesized using SuperScript III with a 2:1 mix of oligo-dT and random hexamers. A synthetic immune receptor repertoire was used to measure amplification bias, and any remaining bias was corrected computationally. From the authors' description of their analysis: Raw reads were preprocessed for error removal, and CDR3 was defined according to IMGT conventions as running from the conserved cysteine to phenylalanine. To get clonality, Shannon entropy was normalized by log2 of the number of productive unique TCRs and the result was subtracted from 1. Scalp TCRbeta sequences were cross-referenced with sorted blood CD4 and CD8 repertoires so that the CD4 or CD8 identity of scalp clones could be inferred. Not all clones reach the TCRdb copy of this immuneACCESS table, which keeps in-frame sequences only. Checked studies attribute under half of the gap to unresolved V genes and leave the rest unexplained. V, J and clone size are those of that table, while D and trimming were read from the DNA. The sample data list 150,000 to 200,000 clones, and less than 70% of these were observed just once. Roughly 0.85% of the sample is taken by the ten largest.

The CDR3 holds 14 amino acids from the cysteine to the phenylalanine. Only the CDR3 region is kept as DNA, spanning 42 bases read in frame from base 1. For this chain, trimming is 3 bases at the V end and 4 bases at the J end, and the number of junction bases without a gene match is 7. The germline V gene provides CDR1 SGHRS and CDR2 YFSETQ. Points on this clone: Its antigen specificity is not known. Qualities for individual bases were not recorded, and no much larger clone is one base off.

The origin of this receptor is a human donor with alopecia areata. The material sequenced was CD4+ T cells sorted from blood, taken at week 4, from a patient treated with tofacitinib. The rearrangement joined TRBV5-1 to TRBJ2-7, with 7 central nucleotides matching TRBD1. The sequenced DNA: TGCGCCAGCAGCTGGGGACAGTTAGGTTACGAGCAGTACTTC. This gives the protein CASSWGQLGYEQYF.